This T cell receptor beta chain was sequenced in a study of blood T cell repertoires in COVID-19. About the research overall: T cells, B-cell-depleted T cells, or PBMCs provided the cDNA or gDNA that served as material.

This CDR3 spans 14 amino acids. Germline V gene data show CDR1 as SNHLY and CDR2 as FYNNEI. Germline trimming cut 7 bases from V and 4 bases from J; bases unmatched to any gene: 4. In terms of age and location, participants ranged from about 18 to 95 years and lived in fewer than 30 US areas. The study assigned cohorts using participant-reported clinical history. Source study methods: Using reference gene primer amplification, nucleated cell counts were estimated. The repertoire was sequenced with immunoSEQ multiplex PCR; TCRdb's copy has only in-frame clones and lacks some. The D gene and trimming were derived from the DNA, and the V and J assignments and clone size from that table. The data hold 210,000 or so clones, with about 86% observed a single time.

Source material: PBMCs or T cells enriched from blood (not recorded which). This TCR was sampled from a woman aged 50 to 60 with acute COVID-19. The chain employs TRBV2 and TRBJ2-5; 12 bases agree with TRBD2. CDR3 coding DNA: TGTGCCAGCACCGGGGGACTAGCGGGAGAGACCCAGTACTTC. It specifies CASTGGLAGETQYF.